The 10 T cell receptor beta chains below come from one sample, sequenced in a study of cytomegalovirus exposure and HLA in healthy donors. The primer mix had 60 Vbeta and 13 Jbeta primers. The table came from immunoSEQ multiplex PCR; TCRdb's copy has only in-frame clones and leaves some out. The sample shows some 150,000 clones, 80% to 90% of them seen only once. Source material: PBMCs. All receptors derive from a woman under 30 in good health and CMV-seronegative.

The gene calls are TRBV11-1 and TRBJ1-1, with TRBD1 matching over 8 bases. The germline CDR1 and CDR2 sequences are SGHAT and FQDESV (reference sequence). V was pared by 5 bases and J by 1 base, with 15 bases of the junction left unmatched. The CDR3 spans 18 residues. CDR3 DNA: TGTGCCAGCAGCCCCCCGTGGTCGACAGGGGCGAAGAACACTGAAGCTTTCTTT. Amino acids: CASSPPWSTGAKNTEAFF.

The J gene is TRBJ2-1, the V gene TRBV7-3; D may be TRBD1 (5 bases). V lost 5 bases and J 7 bases, leaving 9 bases between the germline ends. Germline V CDR1 and CDR2: SGHTA, FQGTGA. This CDR3 comprises 12 residues. CDR3 protein: CASSPGLNEQFF. The CDR3 nucleotides are TGTGCCAGCAGCCCAGGGTTGAATGAGCAGTTCTTC.

Concerning this clone: An end of the junction differs from the germline gene, which may be a read error. The chain joins TRBV7-9 to TRBJ1-1, with 7 nucleotides matching TRBD1. CDR1 SEHNR and CDR2 FQNEAQ come from the germline V gene (reference sequence). This CDR3 is 15 amino acids long. In DNA, the CDR3 is TGTTCCAGCAGCTTAGGGGGCAACATGAACACTGAAGCTTTCTTT. This codes for CSSSLGGNMNTEAFF.

The CDR3 loop reads CASSYQGPTNEKLFF. The CDR3 bases are TGTGCCAGCAGTTATCAGGGGCCAACTAATGAAAAACTGTTTTTT. The chain is built from TRBV6-5 and TRBJ1-4, with D perhaps TRBD1 (6 bases). The CDR3 is made up of 15 amino acids. V lost 3 bases and J lost 0, with 8 bases in between. Germline CDR1 is MNHEY and CDR2 is SVGAGI.

In this sample, this clone turned up a few times. The V gene is TRBV11-2, the J gene TRBJ1-2; possibly TRBD1 for D (5 bases). Between the trimmed V and J ends, which lost 6 bases and 4 bases, there was a span of 12 bases. This CDR3 comprises 13 residues. CDR1 and CDR2 from the germline V gene are SGHAT and FQNNGV. The CDR3 is CASRPGVGYGYTF. The CDR3 DNA follows: TGTGCCAGCAGGCCGGGGGTGGGCTATGGCTACACCTTC.

This clone was seen only a few times. CDR3 nucleotide sequence: TGTGCCAGTGGGGACAGGGCGGTAGCCGGGGAGCTGTTTTTT. It is translated as CASGDRAVAGELFF. The chain employs TRBV19 and TRBJ2-2, with TRBD1 identical over 9 bases. The CDR3 consists of 14 residues. J gave up 6 bases and V 8 bases, and 7 bases lay outside the gene matches. Germline CDR1 and CDR2: LNHDA and SQIVND (reference sequence).

The chain employs TRBV18 and TRBJ2-5; 7 nucleotides line up with TRBD2. The tail of the sequence fits TRBJ2-7 better, so the J call may be wrong. Germline V lookup: CDR1 KGHSH, CDR2 LQKENI. The CDR3 has 14 amino acids. This CDR3 is CASSPPGGGYEQYF. CDR3 DNA: TGTGCCAGCTCACCACCTGGGGGGGGCTACGAGCAGTACTTC.

This clone was counted a few times. The chain combines TRBV7-9 with TRBJ2-7; the D gene is possibly TRBD1 (5 bases). This CDR3 region has 17 residues. Looked up from germline, CDR1 is SEHNR and CDR2 is FQNEAQ (reference sequence). Trimming left V 0 bases short and J 2 bases short, with 17 bases between. This CDR3 is CASSLAFGARNTYEQYF. The CDR3, as DNA: TGTGCCAGCAGCTTAGCGTTTGGGGCCAGGAATACCTACGAGCAGTACTTC.

The chain carries TRBV7-2 and TRBJ2-1, with TRBD2 as a possible D gene (6 bases). The length of the CDR3 is 15 residues. V was clipped by 5 bases and J by 2 bases, with 13 bases between them. CDR1 and CDR2 from the germline V gene are SGHTA and FQGNSA. The CDR3 nucleotides are TGTGCCAGCAGCACTCGACTAGACCCCTACAATGAGCAGTTCTTC. Its protein product is CASSTRLDPYNEQFF.

The gene calls are TRBV7-6 and TRBJ2-5; D call uncertain. The CDR3 runs 14 residues. The germline V gene encodes CDR1 SGHVS and CDR2 FNYEAQ. V shed 5 bases and J shed 5 bases, with 15 bases lying between them. The CDR3 coding sequence is TGTGCCAGCAGCCACCCCTGGCGGAGCGAGACCCAGTACTTC. Protein: CASSHPWRSETQYF.